This T cell receptor beta chain was sequenced during a study of T cell responses to AZD1222 COVID-19 vaccine. The sample holds one count of this clone. Its cognate antigen is unknown. General study results and limits: Females made up more of the donors, who were largely white British, and clonal diversity may have come out too low.

The protocol was immunoSEQ multiplex PCR, while the TCRdb copy is restricted to in-frame clones and leaves out a portion. The sample carries about 180,000 clones, around 90% recorded once. Sequencing was performed on peripheral blood, taken 28 days after the second AZD1222 dose. The TCR sequence derives from an adult who received the AZD1222 COVID-19 vaccine.

CDR3 protein: CASSSYIYEQYF. The CDR3 DNA follows: TGTGCCAGCAGCTCCTACATCTACGAGCAGTACTTC. The chain joins TRBV5-6 to TRBJ2-7; D not certain. The CDR3 is made up of 12 amino acids. V was cut by 3 bases and J by 3 bases, with 7 bases left in between. Germline CDR1 and CDR2: SGHDT and YYEEEE. The full variable domain, its missing parts supplied by reference TRBV5-6 and TRBJ2-7, is DAGVTQSPTHLIKTRGQQVTLRCSPKSGHDTVSWYQQALGQGPQFIFQYYEEEERQRGNFPDRFSGHQFPNYSSELNVNALLLGDSALYLCASSSYIYEQYFGPGTRLTVT.